This T cell receptor beta chain appears in the sequencing data of a study of cytomegalovirus exposure and HLA in healthy donors. This clone appeared a single time. This PCR relied on a set of 60 Vbeta primers and 13 Jbeta primers. Profiling relied on immunoSEQ multiplex PCR, and the TCRdb table lists in-frame clones only, not all of them. The sample consists of tens of thousands of clones, 82% of them appearing once. This receptor was taken from a man between 18 and 35 years old in good health and CMV-seronegative. The sample was PBMCs.

This CDR3 reads CASSSHTRRAKEKLFF. The CDR3, as DNA: TGTGCCAGCAGTTCCCATACAAGGAGGGCGAAGGAAAAACTGTTTTTT. This chain connects TRBV27 to TRBJ1-4; the D is unclear. Germline assignment: CDR1 MNHEY and CDR2 SMNVEV (reference sequence). The CDR3 spans 16 residues. V lost 4 bases and J 8 bases, leaving 20 bases between the germline ends.